The T cell receptor beta chain under discussion was sequenced for a study of cytomegalovirus exposure and HLA in healthy donors. Whole-study results and caveats: In a later analysis, V- and J-gene trimming of beta chains associated with a DCLRE1C missense variant, replicated independently.

CDR3 length equals 16 residues. Use of 60 Vbeta and 13 Jbeta primers characterized the PCR. Produced via immunoSEQ multiplex PCR; TCRdb's table is partial and in-frame only. The sample carries fewer than 100,000 clones, 60% to 80% recorded once. This clone was counted once. What it binds is unknown. Sequences were obtained from PBMCs. This receptor was identified in a female donor in good health and CMV-seronegative. J is TRBJ1-4 and V is TRBV12-2; no DNA check was done on the table's D call, TRBD1. TRBV12-2 is recorded as a pseudogene. CDR3 coding DNA: TGTGCAAGTCGCTTAAAACTCCAGGGGCAGGGTGAAAAACTGTTTTTT. Protein sequence: CASRLKLQGQGEKLFF.